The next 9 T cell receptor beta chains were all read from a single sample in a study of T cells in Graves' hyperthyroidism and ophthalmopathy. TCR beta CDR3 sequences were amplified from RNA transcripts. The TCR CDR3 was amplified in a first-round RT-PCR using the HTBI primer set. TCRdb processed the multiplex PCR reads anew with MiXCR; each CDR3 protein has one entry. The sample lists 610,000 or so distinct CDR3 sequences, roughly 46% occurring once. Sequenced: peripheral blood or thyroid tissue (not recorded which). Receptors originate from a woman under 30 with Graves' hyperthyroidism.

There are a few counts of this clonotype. The CDR3 nucleotides are TGTGCCAGTAGGAAGCGACAGAACACTGAAGCTTTCTTT. It codes for CASRKRQNTEAFF. This chain uses TRBV19 with TRBJ1-1; D is unclear. Germline assignment: CDR1 LNHDA and CDR2 SQIVND (reference sequence). The V end was cut by 6 bases, the J end by 1 base, with 9 bases between. The CDR3 contains 13 residues. The variable domain in full, completed from reference TRBV19 and TRBJ1-1, reads DGGITQSPKYLFRKEGQNVTLSCEQNLNHDAMYWYRQDPGQGLRLIYYSQIVNDFQKGDIAEGYSVSREKKESFPLTVTSAQKNPTAFYLCASRKRQNTEAFFGQGTRLTVV.

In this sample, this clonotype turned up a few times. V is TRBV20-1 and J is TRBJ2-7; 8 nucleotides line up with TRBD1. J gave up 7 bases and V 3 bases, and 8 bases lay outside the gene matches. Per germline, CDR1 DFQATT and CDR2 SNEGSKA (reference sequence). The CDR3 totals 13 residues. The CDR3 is CSASPDRDNEQYF. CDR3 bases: TGCAGTGCTAGCCCGGACAGGGACAATGAGCAGTACTTC.

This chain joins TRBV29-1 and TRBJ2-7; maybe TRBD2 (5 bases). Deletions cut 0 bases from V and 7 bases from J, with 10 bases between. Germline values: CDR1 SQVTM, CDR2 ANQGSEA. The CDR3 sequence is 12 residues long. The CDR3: CSVEEGDGEQYF. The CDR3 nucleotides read TGCAGCGTTGAAGAGGGAGACGGGGAGCAGTACTTC.

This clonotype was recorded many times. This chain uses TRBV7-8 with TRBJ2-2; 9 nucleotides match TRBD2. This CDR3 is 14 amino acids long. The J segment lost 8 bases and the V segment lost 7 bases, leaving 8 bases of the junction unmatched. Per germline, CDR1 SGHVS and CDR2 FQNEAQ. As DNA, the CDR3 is TGTGCCAGCATGCTAGCGGGATTATCGGGGGAGCTGTTTTTT. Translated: CASMLAGLSGELFF.

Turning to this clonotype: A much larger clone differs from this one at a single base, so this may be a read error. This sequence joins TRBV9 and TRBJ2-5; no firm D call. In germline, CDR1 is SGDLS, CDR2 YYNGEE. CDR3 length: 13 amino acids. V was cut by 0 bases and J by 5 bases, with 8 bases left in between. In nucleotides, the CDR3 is TGTGCCAGCAGCGTAGGGGATCTGGAGACCCAGTACTTC. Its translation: CASSVGDLETQYF.

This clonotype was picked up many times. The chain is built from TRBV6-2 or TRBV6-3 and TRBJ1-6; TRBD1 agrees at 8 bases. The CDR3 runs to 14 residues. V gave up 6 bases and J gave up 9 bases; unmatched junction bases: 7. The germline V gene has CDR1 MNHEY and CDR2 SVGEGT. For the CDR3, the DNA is TGTGCCAGCAGCTCGGGACAGGCCCGTTCACCCCTCCACTTT. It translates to CASSSGQARSPLHF.

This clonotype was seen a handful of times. CDR3 nucleotide sequence: TGCAGTGCCGGAAGGGGGCAGTACTTC. It yields the protein CSAGRGQYF. This chain uses TRBV20-1 with TRBJ2-5; TRBD1 is a possible D gene (6 bases). The CDR3 has 9 residues. The V end was cut by 6 bases, the J end by 11 bases, with 10 bases between. Germline assignment: CDR1 DFQATT and CDR2 SNEGSKA (reference sequence).

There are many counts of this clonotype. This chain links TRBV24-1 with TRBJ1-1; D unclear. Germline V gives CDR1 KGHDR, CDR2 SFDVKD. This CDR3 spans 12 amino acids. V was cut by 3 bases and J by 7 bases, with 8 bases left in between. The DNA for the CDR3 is TGTGCCACCAGTGATGGCGGTCGTGAAGCTTTCTTT. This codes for CATSDGGREAFF.

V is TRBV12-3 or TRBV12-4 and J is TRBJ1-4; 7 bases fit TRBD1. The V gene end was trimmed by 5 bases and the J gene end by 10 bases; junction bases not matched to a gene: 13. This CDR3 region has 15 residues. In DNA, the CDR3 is TGTGCCAGCAGTAGCCGACAGGGAGTGTCTGGAAAACTGTTTTTT. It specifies CASSSRQGVSGKLFF.